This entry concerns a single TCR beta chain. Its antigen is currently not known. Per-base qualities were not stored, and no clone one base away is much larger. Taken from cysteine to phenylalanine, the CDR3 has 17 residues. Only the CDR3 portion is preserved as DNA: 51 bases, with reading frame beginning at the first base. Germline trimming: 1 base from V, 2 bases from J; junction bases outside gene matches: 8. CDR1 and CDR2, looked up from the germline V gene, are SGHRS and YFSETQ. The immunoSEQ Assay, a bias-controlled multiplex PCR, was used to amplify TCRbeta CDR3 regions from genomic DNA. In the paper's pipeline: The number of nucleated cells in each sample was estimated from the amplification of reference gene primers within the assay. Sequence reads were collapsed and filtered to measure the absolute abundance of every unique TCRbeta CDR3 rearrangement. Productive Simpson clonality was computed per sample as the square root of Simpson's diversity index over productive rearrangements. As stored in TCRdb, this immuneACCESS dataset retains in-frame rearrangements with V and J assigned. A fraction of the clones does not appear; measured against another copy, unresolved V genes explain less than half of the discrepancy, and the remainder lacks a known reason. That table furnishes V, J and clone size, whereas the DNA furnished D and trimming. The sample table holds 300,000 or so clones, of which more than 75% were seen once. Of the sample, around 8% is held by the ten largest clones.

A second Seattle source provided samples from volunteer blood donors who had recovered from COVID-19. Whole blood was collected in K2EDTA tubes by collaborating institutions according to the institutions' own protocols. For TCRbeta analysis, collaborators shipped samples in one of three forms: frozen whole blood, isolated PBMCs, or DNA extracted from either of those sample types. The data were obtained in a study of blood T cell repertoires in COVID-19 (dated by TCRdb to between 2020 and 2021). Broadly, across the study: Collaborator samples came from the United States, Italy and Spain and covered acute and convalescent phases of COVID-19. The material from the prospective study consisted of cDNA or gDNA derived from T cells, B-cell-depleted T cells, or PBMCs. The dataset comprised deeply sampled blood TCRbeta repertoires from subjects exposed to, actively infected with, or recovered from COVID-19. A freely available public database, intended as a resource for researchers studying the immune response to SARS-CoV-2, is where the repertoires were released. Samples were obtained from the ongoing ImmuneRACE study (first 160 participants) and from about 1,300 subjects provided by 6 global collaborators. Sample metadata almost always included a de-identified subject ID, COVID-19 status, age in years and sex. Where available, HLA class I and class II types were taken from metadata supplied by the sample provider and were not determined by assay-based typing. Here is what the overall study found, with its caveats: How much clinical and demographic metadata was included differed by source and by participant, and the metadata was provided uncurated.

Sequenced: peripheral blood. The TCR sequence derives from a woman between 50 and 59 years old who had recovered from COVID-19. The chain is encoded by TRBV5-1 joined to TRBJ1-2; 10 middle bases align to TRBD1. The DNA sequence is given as TGCGCCAGCAGCTTGTCCAGGGACAGGGGTAGGAACTATGGCTACACCTTC. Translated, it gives CASSLSRDRGRNYGYTF.